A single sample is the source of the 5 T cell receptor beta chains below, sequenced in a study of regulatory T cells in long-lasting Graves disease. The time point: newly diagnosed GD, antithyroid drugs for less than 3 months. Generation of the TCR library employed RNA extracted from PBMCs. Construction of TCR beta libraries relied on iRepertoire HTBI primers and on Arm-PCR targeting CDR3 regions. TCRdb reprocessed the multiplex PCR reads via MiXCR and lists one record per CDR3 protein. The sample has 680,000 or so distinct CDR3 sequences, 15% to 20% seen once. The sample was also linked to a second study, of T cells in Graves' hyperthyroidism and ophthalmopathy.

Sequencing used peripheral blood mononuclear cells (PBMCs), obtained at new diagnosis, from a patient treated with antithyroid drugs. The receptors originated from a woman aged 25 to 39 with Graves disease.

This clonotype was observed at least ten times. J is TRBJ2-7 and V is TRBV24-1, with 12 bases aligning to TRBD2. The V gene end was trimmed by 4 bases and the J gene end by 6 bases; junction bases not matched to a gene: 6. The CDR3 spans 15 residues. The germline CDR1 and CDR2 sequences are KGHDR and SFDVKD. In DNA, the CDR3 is TGTGCCACCAGTGAGCGGACTAGCGGGAAGGGCGAGCAGTACTTC. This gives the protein CATSERTSGKGEQYF.

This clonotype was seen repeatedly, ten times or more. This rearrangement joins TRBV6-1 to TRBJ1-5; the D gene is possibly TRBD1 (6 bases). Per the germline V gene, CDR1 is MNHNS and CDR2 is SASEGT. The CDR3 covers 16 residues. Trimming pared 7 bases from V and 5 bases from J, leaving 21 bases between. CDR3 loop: CASKEGGSRTYQPQHF. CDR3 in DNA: TGTGCCAGCAAAGAAGGGGGAAGTCGGACGTATCAGCCCCAGCATTTT.

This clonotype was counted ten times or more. The CDR3 DNA is TGTGCCAGCACCCCTGGGGACAGCCTCAATCAGCCCCAGCATTTT. Translated, it gives CASTPGDSLNQPQHF. The J gene is TRBJ1-5, the V gene TRBV6-1; 7 bases are shared with TRBD1. The CDR3 totals 15 residues. Germline V gives CDR1 MNHNS, CDR2 SASEGT. V shed 7 bases, J shed 3 bases, and the junction held 9 bases outside the gene matches.

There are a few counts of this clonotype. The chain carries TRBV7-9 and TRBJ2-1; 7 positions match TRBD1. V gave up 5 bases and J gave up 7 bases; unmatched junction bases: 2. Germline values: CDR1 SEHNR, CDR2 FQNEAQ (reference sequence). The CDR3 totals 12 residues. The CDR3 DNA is TGTGCCAGCAGCGTACAGGGGAATGAGCAGTTCTTC. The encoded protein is CASSVQGNEQFF.

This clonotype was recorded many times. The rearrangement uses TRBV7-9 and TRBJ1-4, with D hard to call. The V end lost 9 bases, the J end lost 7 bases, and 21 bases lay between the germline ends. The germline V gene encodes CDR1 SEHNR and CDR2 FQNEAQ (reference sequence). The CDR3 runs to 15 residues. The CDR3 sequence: CASKLSSGLSEKLFF. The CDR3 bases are TGTGCCAGTAAGCTTAGTTCCGGGTTGAGTGAAAAACTGTTTTTT. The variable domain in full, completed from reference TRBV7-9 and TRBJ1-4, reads DTGVSQNPRHKITKRGQNVTFRCDPISEHNRLYWYRQTLGQGPEFLTYFQNEAQLEKSRLLSDRFSAERPKGSFSTLEIQRTEQGDSAMYLCASKLSSGLSEKLFFGSGTQLSVL.